This passage covers 17 T cell receptor beta chains from one sample sequenced in a study of chemoradiotherapy in HPV16-positive cancers. TCRdb's table, derived via immunoSEQ multiplex PCR, lists solely in-frame clones and lacks some. The sample holds about 22,000 clones, 70% to 90% seen once. Sequences were derived from blood, sampled from a patient who underwent chemoradiotherapy. The receptors were gathered from a human donor with HPV-associated anogenital cancer.

V usage is TRBV7-3 and J usage is TRBJ2-5; D possibly corresponds to TRBD2 (5 bases). Germline lookup yields CDR1 SGHTA and CDR2 FQGTGA. V lost 4 bases to trimming and J lost 5 bases, with 14 bases between them. The CDR3 runs to 14 residues. The DNA for the CDR3 is TGTGCCAGCAGCTCCGGACTCCCCGGCGAGACCCAGTACTTC. Translated: CASSSGLPGETQYF.

V and J are TRBV7-2 and TRBJ1-2; no clear D gene. CDR1 is SGHTA, CDR2 FQGNSA, per germline. Deletions cut 0 bases from V and 0 bases from J, with 5 bases between. The CDR3 consists of 14 residues. CDR3 amino acids: CASSLARSNYGYTF. In DNA form, the CDR3 reads TGTGCCAGCAGCTTAGCGAGATCTAACTATGGCTACACCTTC. Full variable domain (remainder filled in from reference TRBV7-2 and TRBJ1-2): GAGVSQSPSNKVTEKGKDVELRCDPISGHTALYWYRQSLGQGLEFLIYFQGNSAPDKSGLPSDRFSAERTGGSVSTLTIQRTQQEDSAVYLCASSLARSNYGYTFGSGTRLTVV.

CDR3 DNA sequence: TGTGCCATCAGGCGACAGGGCGGCGAGCAGTACTTC. It is translated as CAIRRQGGEQYF. V is TRBV10-3 and J is TRBJ2-7, with 7 bases that match TRBD1. The J segment lost 6 bases and the V segment lost 6 bases, leaving 5 bases of the junction unmatched. This CDR3 is 12 amino acids long. Germline V CDR1 and CDR2: ENHRY, SYGVKD.

This clone occurred once. The chain couples TRBV11-3 to TRBJ2-5; 12 bases fit TRBD2. This CDR3 has 17 residues. CDR1 is SGHNT, CDR2 YENEEA, per germline. V was pared by 3 bases and J by 4 bases, with 9 bases of the junction left unmatched. As DNA, the CDR3 is TGTGCCAGCAGCTTGCGCCTAGCGGGGGGGAAGAGAGAGACCCAGTACTTC. Translated, it gives CASSLRLAGGKRETQYF.

With respect to this clone: Compared with germline, one end of the junction differs, possibly owing to a read error. The V gene is TRBV5-1, the J gene TRBJ2-3; tentatively, D is TRBD2 (6 bases). The CDR3 runs 14 residues. The germline CDR1 and CDR2 sequences are SGHRS and YFSETQ. For the CDR3, the DNA is TGCGCCAGCTGCTTAGGGACTAGCACAGATACGCAGTATTTT. Amino acids: CASCLGTSTDTQYF.

The chain couples TRBV27 to TRBJ2-3; perhaps TRBD1 as D (6 bases). The CDR3 is 15 amino acids. V dropped 2 bases and J dropped 8 bases, with 17 bases sitting between them. Germline V CDR1 and CDR2: MNHEY, SMNVEV (reference sequence). CDR3 bases: TGTGCCAGCAGTTTAGTCCGACAGGTCTCTGGTACGCAGTATTTT. Encoded protein: CASSLVRQVSGTQYF.

The genes are TRBV19 and TRBJ1-5; D unresolved. V was clipped by 11 bases and J by 1 base, with 21 bases between them. Germline CDR1 reads LNHDA; CDR2 reads SQIVND (reference sequence). The CDR3 covers 16 residues. The CDR3 sequence is CASNSPRWGSNQPQHF. CDR3 DNA: TGTGCCTCCAATTCCCCCCGATGGGGAAGCAATCAGCCCCAGCATTTT.

This clone was detected only a few times. This chain links TRBV5-5 with TRBJ2-3, with D tentatively TRBD1 (5 bases). CDR3 size: 14 residues. Germline V gene sequence: CDR1 SGHKS, CDR2 YYEKEE (reference sequence). V lost 2 bases and J lost 2, with 9 bases in between. CDR3 sequence (DNA): TGTGCCAGCAGCTTCTCAGGGTTCACAGATACGCAGTATTTT. Protein: CASSFSGFTDTQYF. Together with reference TRBV5-5 and TRBJ2-3, the CDR3 gives the full variable domain: DAGVTQSPTHLIKTRGQQVTLRCSPISGHKSVSWYQQVLGQGPQFIFQYYEKEERGRGNFPDRFSARQFPNYSSELNVNALLLGDSALYLCASSFSGFTDTQYFGPGTRLTVL.

This chain links TRBV9 with TRBJ1-2; D remains unclear. CDR1 is SGDLS and CDR2 is YYNGEE in the germline V gene. Trimming left V 0 bases short and J 1 base short, with 7 bases between. The CDR3 spans 14 residues. This CDR3 is CASSVGQFNYGYTF. In DNA, the CDR3 is TGTGCCAGCAGCGTAGGGCAGTTTAACTATGGCTACACCTTC.

This clone was observed a few times. The chain recombines TRBV10-2 with TRBJ2-5, with D possibly called TRBD1 or TRBD2 (5 bases each). This CDR3 contains 13 residues. Trimming took 1 base from V and 5 from J, leaving 8 bases between them. In germline, CDR1 is WSHSY, CDR2 SAAADI. The CDR3 here is CASSELWGETQYF. The DNA for the CDR3 is TGCGCCAGCAGTGAGTTATGGGGGGAGACCCAGTACTTC.

The J gene is TRBJ1-5, the V gene TRBV19; 9 bases fit TRBD1. This CDR3 region has 15 residues. With 4 bases clipped from V and 3 bases from J, the junction kept 4 bases outside the gene matches. Per germline, CDR1 LNHDA and CDR2 SQIVND (reference sequence). The CDR3 DNA sequence: TGTGCCAGTAGTACGGGACAGGGCGTCAATCAGCCCCAGCATTTT. Its protein is CASSTGQGVNQPQHF.

The gene calls are TRBV19 and TRBJ1-6; D is undetermined. Germline V gives CDR1 LNHDA, CDR2 SQIVND (reference sequence). V lost 4 bases to trimming and J lost 5 bases, with 6 bases between them. The CDR3 totals 13 residues. Here the CDR3 DNA reads TGTGCCAGTAGTAACAGAAATAATTCACCCCTCCACTTT. Its translation is CASSNRNNSPLHF.

The chain employs TRBV30 and TRBJ1-2; D is undetermined. The V end was cut by 0 bases, the J end by 6 bases, with 5 bases between. Germline CDR1 and CDR2: GTSNPN and SVGIG (reference sequence). This CDR3 has 11 amino acids. As DNA, the CDR3 is TGTGCCTGGAGTGTAAAAGATGGCTACACCTTC. This sequence encodes CAWSVKDGYTF. The complete variable domain, with remaining parts taken from reference TRBV30 and TRBJ1-2, reads SQTIHQWPATLVQPVGSPLSLECTVEGTSNPNLYWYRQAAGRGLQLLFYSVGIGQISSEVPQNLSASRPQDRQFILSSKKLLLSDSGFYLCAWSVKDGYTFGSGTRLTVV.

The V call is TRBV6-6, the J call TRBJ1-1; no clear D. V shed 3 bases and J shed 3 bases, with 5 bases lying between them. Per germline, CDR1 MNHNY and CDR2 SVGAGI (reference sequence). CDR3 length: 12 residues. The CDR3 DNA follows: TGTGCCAGCAGTTATTTGGACACTGAAGCTTTCTTT. Its protein is CASSYLDTEAFF.

This rearrangement joins TRBV7-6 to TRBJ1-4; 9 positions agree with TRBD1. The V gene's germline CDR1 is SGHVS and CDR2 FNYEAQ. V lost 1 base, J lost 0 bases, and 3 bases stayed unmatched. CDR3 size: 17 residues. CDR3 in amino acids: CASSLVGTGTTNEKLFF. The CDR3 bases are TGTGCCAGCAGCTTAGTTGGGACAGGGACAACTAATGAAAAACTGTTTTTT.

This sequence joins TRBV9 and TRBJ1-5; D not resolved. Germline V gene lookup returns CDR1 SGDLS and CDR2 YYNGEE. V gave up 0 bases and J gave up 3 bases, with 7 bases separating them. The CDR3 loop spans 14 amino acids. The CDR3 loop is CASSVGENNQPQHF. For the CDR3, the DNA is TGTGCCAGCAGCGTAGGGGAGAACAATCAGCCCCAGCATTTT.

The chain has TRBV4-1 and TRBJ2-5, with D perhaps TRBD1 or TRBD2 (5 bases each). The V end was cut by 0 bases, the J end by 4 bases, with 12 bases between. The CDR3 spans 15 residues. Germline CDR1 MGHRA, CDR2 YSYEKL. CDR3 residues: CASSQDGTYTETQYF. DNA of the CDR3: TGCGCCAGCAGCCAAGATGGGACCTACACAGAGACCCAGTACTTC.